This T cell receptor beta chain was obtained from a study of cytomegalovirus exposure and HLA in healthy donors. Both 60 Vbeta primers and 13 Jbeta primers went into the PCR. Data came from immunoSEQ multiplex PCR; TCRdb stores just in-frame clones and leaves some out. Of roughly 300,000 clones listed, more than 80% were seen once; the top ten hold less than 4%. Comments on this clone: Its antigen is still unknown.

Study-wide points: Later analysis associated a missense DCLRE1C variant with TCR beta V- and J-gene trimming. Reports indicated that the classifier achieved high specificity and sensitivity in diagnosing cytomegalovirus status.

The specimen sequenced was PBMCs. The sequence was collected from a middle-aged man in good health and CMV-seropositive.

The CDR3 DNA follows: TGTGCCACCCAGACAGGACCCCCAGATACGCAGTATTTT. This sequence encodes CATQTGPPDTQYF. The V gene is TRBV10-3, the J gene TRBJ2-3; weak D call: TRBD1 (6 bases). The V end was cut by 10 bases, the J end by 4 bases, with 15 bases between. Germline CDR1 ENHRY, CDR2 SYGVKD. The CDR3 consists of 13 residues.